Presented here are 18 T cell receptor beta chains from one specimen sequenced in a study of read filtering for tumor transcriptome and immune sequencing (dated by TCRdb to the early 2020s). The instrument was an Illumina HiSeq 4000. TCR libraries were built from 400 to 450 ng RNA with the Immunoverse kit, using molecular barcoded adaptors covering alpha/delta and beta/gamma chains. TCRdb redid the processing of the public reads, applying fastp at Q25 and MiXCR, and retained in-frame beta chains. CDR3 protein sequences are deduplicated, and each keeps its most common genes and DNA. Counted in this sample were about 58,000 distinct CDR3 sequences; roughly an eighth of them appeared once. Clones ranked in the top ten supply 16% of the sample. The sequencing sample was made of a population of CD138-negative cells sorted from bone marrow. The intended sense of this specimen's cell subset or site label: bone marrow mononuclear cells depleted of CD138+ plasma/myeloma cells by negative magnetic selection. The source of these receptors is a donor at least 40 years old with multiple myeloma.

This clonotype was counted ten times or more. The chain recombines TRBV6-1 with TRBJ1-1, with D unresolved. Trimming took 7 bases from V and 3 from J, leaving 12 bases between them. The CDR3 has 13 amino acids. Germline lookup yields CDR1 MNHNS and CDR2 SASEGT. The CDR3 loop is CASIQGWDTEAFF. The CDR3 DNA is TGTGCCAGCATCCAAGGCTGGGACACTGAAGCTTTCTTT.

Details on this clonotype: Germline is not matched at one junction end, which may reflect a read error. The V and J genes are TRBV5-1 and TRBJ2-3; a possible D gene is TRBD1 (8 bases). The CDR3 has 14 amino acids. Per germline, CDR1 SGHRS and CDR2 YFSETQ. The CDR3 loop is CASSLEQGGYTQCF. CDR3 in DNA: TGCGCCAGCAGCTTGGAACAGGGGGGGTATACGCAGTGTTTT.

The CDR3 loop reads CASSEPGLNQPQHF. CDR3 coding DNA: TGTGCCAGCAGTGAACCGGGACTCAATCAGCCCCAGCATTTT. This sequence joins TRBV6-1 and TRBJ1-5; a weak D match, TRBD1 (5 bases). The CDR3 extends over 14 amino acids. Germline V gene sequence: CDR1 MNHNS, CDR2 SASEGT. V was shortened by 2 bases and J by 3 bases, with 8 bases between the two germline ends.

This clonotype has just a few counts. A much larger clone differs from this one at a single base, so this may be a read error. The chain couples TRBV10-3 to TRBJ2-1; 9 bases line up with TRBD1. This CDR3 has 12 residues. With V trimmed by 8 bases and J by 12 bases, 8 bases remained unmatched. The V gene's germline CDR1 is ENHRY and CDR2 SYGVKD. CDR3 sequence: CAIGDREDGQFF. The CDR3 nucleotides are TGTGCCATCGGGGACAGGGAGGATGGGCAGTTCTTC.

In regard to this clonotype: The junction does not match germline at one end; this may be a read error. V is TRBV4-1 and J is TRBJ1-2, with TRBD1 identical over 11 bases. The CDR3 length is 16 residues. In germline, CDR1 is MGHRA, CDR2 YSYEKL. CDR3 DNA sequence: TGCGCCAGCAGCCCTCTTCGGACAGGGGGCAACTATGGCTACGCCTTC. Its protein is CASSPLRTGGNYGYAF.

This clonotype was found many times. CDR3 loop: CSARDTSGGSKNIQYF. The CDR3 DNA is TGCAGTGCTAGAGATACTAGCGGGGGTAGCAAAAACATTCAGTACTTC. The rearrangement joins TRBV20-1 to TRBJ2-4, with 11 bases that match TRBD2. V shed 0 bases and J 3 bases; nucleotides not matched to a gene: 4. This CDR3 is built from 16 residues. Germline CDR1 DFQATT, CDR2 SNEGSKA (reference sequence).

This clonotype was detected ten times or more. The chain combines TRBV2 with TRBJ2-3; 12 bases map to TRBD2. The CDR3 totals 14 residues. CDR1 and CDR2 (germline): SNHLY, FYNNEI. V shed 11 bases and J 4 bases; nucleotides not matched to a gene: 7. CDR3 bases: TGTGCCGTTAGGAGGACTAGCGGGGCAGATACGCAGTATTTT. Its protein product is CAVRRTSGADTQYF.

This sequence joins TRBV20-1 and TRBJ1-6, with TRBD1 matching 8 bases. Germline CDR1 reads DFQATT; CDR2 reads SNEGSKA (reference sequence). CDR3 size: 13 residues. The V and J ends lost 6 bases and 8 bases, in that order; junction bases with no gene match: 6. The CDR3 DNA sequence: TGCAGTGCGCGTGACAGGGGTGATTCACCCCTCCACTTT. Translated, it gives CSARDRGDSPLHF.

There are many counts of this clonotype. V and J are TRBV15 and TRBJ2-5, with TRBD1 matching over 8 bases. Trimming at V came to 1 base and at J to 5 bases, leaving 9 bases not matched to a gene. The CDR3 covers 16 residues. In germline, CDR1 is LNHNV, CDR2 YYDKDF (reference sequence). CDR3 amino acids: CATSRAPAGGMETQYF. The CDR3 DNA reads TGTGCCACCAGCAGAGCTCCGGCAGGGGGCATGGAGACCCAGTACTTC. Variable domain in full (rest from reference TRBV15 and TRBJ2-5): DAMVIQNPRYQVTQFGKPVTLSCSQTLNHNVMYWYQQKSSQAPKLLFHYYDKDFNNEADTPDNFQSRRPNTSFCFLDIRSPGLGDTAMYLCATSRAPAGGMETQYFGPGTRLLVL.

A note on this clonotype: This may be a read error, as it is one base from a much larger clone. The rearrangement joins TRBV10-1 to TRBJ1-1, with D hard to call. Germline values: CDR1 WNHNN, CDR2 SYGVQD (reference sequence). The CDR3 consists of 14 residues. The CDR3 here is CASGESGRYTEAFF. For the CDR3, the DNA is TGCGCCAGCGGTGAGTCGGGCCGATACACTGAAGCTTTCTTT.

At least ten counts were recorded for this clonotype. The chain recombines TRBV10-2 with TRBJ2-6; perhaps TRBD2 as D (6 bases). The V gene lost 2 bases and the J gene lost 1 base, with 6 bases spanning the gap. This CDR3 comprises 15 residues. Germline loops: CDR1 WSHSY, CDR2 SAAADI. The CDR3 protein is CASSEGGSGANVLTF. The CDR3 DNA follows: TGCGCCAGCAGTGAGGGAGGGTCTGGGGCCAACGTCCTGACTTTC.

In this sample, this clonotype turned up many times. V usage is TRBV19 and J usage is TRBJ2-3; 8 positions agree with TRBD1. J lost 2 bases, V lost 3 bases, and 4 bases had no gene match. The CDR3 runs to 15 residues. Germline CDR1 is LNHDA and CDR2 is SQIVND (reference sequence). CDR3 in DNA: TGTGCCAGTAGTATTGGACAGGGTCCCACAGATACGCAGTATTTT. Residues: CASSIGQGPTDTQYF.

Turning to this clonotype: A read error is likely here: a far larger clone is one base away. This CDR3 reads CASSLTGAYNERFF. DNA for the CDR3: TGTGCCAGCAGTTTGACAGGGGCCTACAATGAGCGGTTCTTC. The chain has TRBV12-3 or TRBV12-4 and TRBJ2-1; TRBD1 agrees at 8 bases. This CDR3 has 14 amino acids.

This clonotype appeared a few times. A much more abundant neighbour one base away suggests this may be a read error. J is TRBJ2-7 and V is TRBV7-2; D is unclear. Trimming removed 5 bases at V and 2 bases at J, with 13 bases between. CDR1 is SGHTA, CDR2 FQGNSA, per germline. This CDR3 spans 14 amino acids. CDR3 in amino acids: CASSPNKITYEQYF. The CDR3 bases are TGTGCCAGCAGCCCCAACAAGATTACCTACGAGCAGTACTTC.

At least ten counts were recorded for this clonotype. This chain uses TRBV7-9 with TRBJ2-5, with no clear D. The V gene lost 1 base and the J gene lost 1 base, with 7 bases spanning the gap. This CDR3 is built from 14 residues. Germline V lookup: CDR1 SEHNR, CDR2 FQNEAQ (reference sequence). This chain's CDR3 is CASSLVGFQETQYF. CDR3 DNA: TGTGCCAGCAGCTTAGTGGGTTTCCAAGAGACCCAGTACTTC.

This clonotype was detected many times. The gene calls are TRBV10-3 and TRBJ2-6, with TRBD1 matching 10 bases. CDR1 ENHRY and CDR2 SYGVKD come from the germline V gene. CDR3 length: 18 amino acids. J was trimmed by 1 base and V by 6 bases; bases with no gene match: 9. CDR3 DNA: TGTGCCATCAGAGGGGGACAGGGGATCGAATCTGGGGCCAACGTCCTGACTTTC. Protein sequence: CAIRGGQGIESGANVLTF.

This clonotype was counted a single time. This clone may be a read error of a much larger clone one base away. The rearrangement joins TRBV3-1 to TRBJ1-5; 7 bases are shared with TRBD1. The CDR3 covers 14 residues. From germline, CDR1 is LGHDT and CDR2 YNNKEL (reference sequence). The CDR3 DNA is TGTGCCAGCAGTCTAGGGGGCCTCAATCAGACCCAGCATTTT. Its protein is CASSLGGLNQTQHF.

This clonotype was seen many times. The chain combines TRBV5-1 with TRBJ1-5; possibly TRBD1 for D (6 bases). V was clipped by 1 base and J by 4 bases, with 9 bases between them. The germline V gene encodes CDR1 SGHRS and CDR2 YFSETQ. The CDR3 runs to 14 residues. DNA for the CDR3: TGCGCCAGCAGCTTGACAGGGCGAAATCAGCCCCAGCATTTT. Amino acids: CASSLTGRNQPQHF. Based on the CDR3 plus reference TRBV5-1 and TRBJ1-5, the full variable domain is KAGVTQTPRYLIKTRGQQVTLSCSPISGHRSVSWYQQTPGQGLQFLFEYFSETQRNKGNFPGRFSGRQFSNSRSEMNVSTLELGDSALYLCASSLTGRNQPQHFGDGTRLSIL.